This note documents a single T cell receptor beta chain sequence. Its specificity is not known. cDNA libraries of TCR beta carried unique molecular identifiers. Roughly 500,000 cDNA molecules were obtained per 1 to 10 million input T cells. TCRdb redid the calling of the PCR reads with MiXCR, one entry per CDR3 protein. Of hundreds of thousands of distinct CDR3 sequences in the sample, roughly 40% were seen once. There are 15 residues in the CDR3. V shed 0 bases and J 10 bases; nucleotides not matched to a gene: 6. Germline CDR1 and CDR2: SGDLS and YYNGEE. This sample is drawn from a study of post-analysis software for immune sequencing data. Overall study results and limits: When patients were compared with controls, four to six TRBV segments were more frequent, TRBV5-6, TRBV5-1 and TRBV20-1 among them.

Material for sequencing was blood. The chain carries TRBV9 and TRBJ2-1; 11 nucleotides agree with TRBD2. The sequence came from a girl aged 5 to 17 with multiple sclerosis. The CDR3 sequence: CASSVGPSGGREQFF. The CDR3 DNA sequence: TGTGCCAGCAGCGTAGGTCCTAGCGGGGGGCGGGAGCAGTTCTTC.